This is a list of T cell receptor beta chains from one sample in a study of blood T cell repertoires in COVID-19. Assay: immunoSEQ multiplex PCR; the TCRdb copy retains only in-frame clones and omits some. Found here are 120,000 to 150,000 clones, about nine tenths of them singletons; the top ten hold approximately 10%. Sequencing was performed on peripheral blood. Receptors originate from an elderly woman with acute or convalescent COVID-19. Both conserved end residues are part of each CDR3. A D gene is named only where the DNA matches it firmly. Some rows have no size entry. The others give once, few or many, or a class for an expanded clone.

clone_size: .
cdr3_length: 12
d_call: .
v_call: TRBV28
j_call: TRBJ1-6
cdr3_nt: TGTGCCAGCAGCCCCCTGAATTCACCCCTCCACTTT
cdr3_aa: CASSPLNSPLHF

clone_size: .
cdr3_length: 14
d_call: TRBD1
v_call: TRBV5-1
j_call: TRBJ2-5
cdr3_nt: TGCGCCAGCAGCTTGACAGGGGCTGGGGAGACCCAGTACTTC
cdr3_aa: CASSLTGAGETQYF

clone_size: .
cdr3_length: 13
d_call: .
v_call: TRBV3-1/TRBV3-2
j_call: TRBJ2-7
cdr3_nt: TGTGCCAGCAGCCAACAGGGCGCCTACGAGCAGTACTTC
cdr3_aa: CASSQQGAYEQYF

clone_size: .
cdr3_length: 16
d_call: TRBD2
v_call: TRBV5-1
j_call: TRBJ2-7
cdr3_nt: TGCGCCAGCAGCTACAGCGGGGGGGCCGGGTCCTACGAGCAGTACTTC
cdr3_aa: CASSYSGGAGSYEQYF

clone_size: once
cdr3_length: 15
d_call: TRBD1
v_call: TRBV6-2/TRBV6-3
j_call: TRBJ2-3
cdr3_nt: TGTGCCAGCAGTTACTCGACAGGGAACACAGATACGCAGTATTTT
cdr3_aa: CASSYSTGNTDTQYF

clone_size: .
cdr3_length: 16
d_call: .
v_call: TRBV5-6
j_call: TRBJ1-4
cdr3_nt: TGTGCCAGCAGCTCGTTTTCAGGGAGGCAAGATGAAAAACTGTTTTTT
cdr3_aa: CASSSFSGRQDEKLFF

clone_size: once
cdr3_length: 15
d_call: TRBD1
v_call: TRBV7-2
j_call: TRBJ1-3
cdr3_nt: TGTGCCAGCAGCTTACCTCGACAGGGGGCAAGAACCATATATTTT
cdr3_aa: CASSLPRQGARTIYF

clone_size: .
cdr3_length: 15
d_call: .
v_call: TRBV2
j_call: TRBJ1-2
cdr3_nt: TGTGCCAGCAGTGGCGTCAGGGCGATTAACTATGGCTACACCTTC
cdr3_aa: CASSGVRAINYGYTF

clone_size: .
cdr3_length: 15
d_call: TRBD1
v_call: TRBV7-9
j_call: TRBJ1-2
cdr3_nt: TGTGCCAGCACCTCTTCAGGGGGTACCACTTATGGCTACACCTTC
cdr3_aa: CASTSSGGTTYGYTF

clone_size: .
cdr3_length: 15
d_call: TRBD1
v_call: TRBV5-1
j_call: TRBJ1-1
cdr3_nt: TGCGCCAGCAGCTTGGGACAGGGGGCGAATACTGAAGCTTTCTTT
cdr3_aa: CASSLGQGANTEAFF

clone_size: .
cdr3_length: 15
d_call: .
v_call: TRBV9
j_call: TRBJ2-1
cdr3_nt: TGTGCCAGCAGCGTAGTATCCAGCTCCTACAATGAGCAGTTCTTC
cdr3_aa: CASSVVSSSYNEQFF

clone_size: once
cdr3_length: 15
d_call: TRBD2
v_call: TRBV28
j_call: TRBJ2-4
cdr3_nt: TGTGCCAGCAGGTCACCCTTCCGGGCGGGAGAGACTCAGTACTTC
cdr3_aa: CASRSPFRAGETQYF

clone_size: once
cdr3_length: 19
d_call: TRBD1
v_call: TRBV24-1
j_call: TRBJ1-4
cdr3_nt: TGTGCCACCAGGAACCCCCCCCGGGACAGGGGGCATGATAATGAAAAACTGTTTTTT
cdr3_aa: CATRNPPRDRGHDNEKLFF

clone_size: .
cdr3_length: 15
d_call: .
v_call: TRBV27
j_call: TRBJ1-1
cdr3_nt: TGTGCCAGCAGTTTAGGTAACAGGGCGAACACTGAAGCTTTCTTT
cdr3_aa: CASSLGNRANTEAFF

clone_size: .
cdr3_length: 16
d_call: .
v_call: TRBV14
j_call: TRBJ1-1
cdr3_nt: TGTGCCAGCAGCCAGATTGGAAGGGGGGGAAACACTGAAGCTTTCTTT
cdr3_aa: CASSQIGRGGNTEAFF

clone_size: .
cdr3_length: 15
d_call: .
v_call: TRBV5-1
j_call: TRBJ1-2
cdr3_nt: TGCGCCAGCAGCTTGGACGGGGGGGCCGGGTATGGCTACACCTTC
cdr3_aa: CASSLDGGAGYGYTF